These 14 T cell receptor beta chains originate from one sample sequenced in a study of OX40 agonist ivuxolimab in advanced cancers. The method was the immunoSEQ multiplex PCR assay. Entries here come from immuneACCESS through TCRdb and include only in-frame sequences with V and J called. Some clones fail to appear in such tables; in the studies checked, an unresolved V gene covers under half of the shortfall, and the cause of the remainder is unknown. The sample data list about 80,000 clones, and 75% to 90% of these were observed just once. Roughly 2.1% of the sample comes from the top ten. The sample here was CD4+ or CD8+ T cells sorted from blood, taken in a trial of the OX40 agonist ivuxolimab. These receptor sequences come from an adult with an advanced solid tumor such as melanoma, head and neck, liver or kidney cancer.

J is TRBJ1-1 and V is TRBV19, with D tentatively TRBD1 (6 bases). CDR1 and CDR2 from the germline V gene are LNHDA and SQIVND (reference sequence). The CDR3 is made up of 14 amino acids. V lost 4 bases, J lost 4 bases, and 13 bases lay in between. In DNA form, the CDR3 reads TGTGCCAGTAGTACCCTACAGGGTACCACTGAAGCTTTCTTT. The encoded protein is CASSTLQGTTEAFF. The complete variable domain, with remaining parts taken from reference TRBV19 and TRBJ1-1, reads DGGITQSPKYLFRKEGQNVTLSCEQNLNHDAMYWYRQDPGQGLRLIYYSQIVNDFQKGDIAEGYSVSREKKESFPLTVTSAQKNPTAFYLCASSTLQGTTEAFFGQGTRLTVV.

This sequence joins TRBV19 and TRBJ2-7; the D gene is possibly TRBD2 (6 bases). V shed 6 bases and J shed 1 base, with 13 bases lying between them. Germline loops: CDR1 LNHDA, CDR2 SQIVND (reference sequence). The CDR3 sequence is 14 residues long. CDR3 loop: CASRPLTSSYEQYF. CDR3 bases: TGTGCCAGTAGGCCATTGACTAGTTCCTACGAGCAGTACTTC.

V gene TRBV5-1 combines with J gene TRBJ2-7; TRBD2 agrees at 8 bases. Germline lookup yields CDR1 SGHRS and CDR2 YFSETQ. The CDR3 is 14 amino acids. V trimming: 3 bases; J trimming: 4 bases; junction bases outside the gene matches: 6. CDR3 nucleotide sequence: TGCGCCAGCAGCTCCACCACTAGCGGATACGAGCAGTACTTC. It translates to CASSSTTSGYEQYF.

This clone was seen more than once but under ten times. The V call is TRBV6-5, the J call TRBJ2-6; the match to TRBD1 covers 7 bases. The CDR3 extends over 14 amino acids. Trimming at V came to 7 bases and at J to 2 bases, leaving 2 bases not matched to a gene. CDR1 MNHEY and CDR2 SVGAGI come from the germline V gene. This chain's CDR3 is CASTDRAGANVLTF. CDR3 DNA sequence: TGTGCCAGCACCGACAGGGCTGGGGCCAACGTCCTGACTTTC.

The chain recombines TRBV6-5 with TRBJ2-3; D remains ambiguous. The CDR3 loop spans 14 amino acids. Germline CDR1 MNHEY, CDR2 SVGAGI. Trimming pared 1 base from V and 3 bases from J, leaving 8 bases between. CDR3 protein: CASSYLRPTDTQYF. The CDR3 region has the DNA TGTGCCAGCAGTTACTTAAGGCCTACAGATACGCAGTATTTT.

This clone was observed a few times. The chain couples TRBV19 to TRBJ2-2; 10 nucleotides line up with TRBD2. The CDR3 is 17 amino acids. Germline V gene lookup returns CDR1 LNHDA and CDR2 SQIVND (reference sequence). The J segment lost 0 bases and the V segment lost 3 bases, leaving 4 bases of the junction unmatched. The CDR3 DNA sequence: TGTGCCAGTAGTATGTCTAGCGGGAGATCGAACACCGGGGAGCTGTTTTTT. It is translated as CASSMSSGRSNTGELFF.

The rearrangement uses TRBV2 and TRBJ2-1, with D unresolved. The germline V and J ends were trimmed by 7 bases and 7 bases, with 8 bases remaining between them. CDR1 and CDR2 from the germline V gene are SNHLY and FYNNEI. This CDR3 spans 11 amino acids. The CDR3, as DNA: TGTGCCAGCATAGGGTTTAATGAGCAGTTCTTC. It translates to CASIGFNEQFF.

The V and J genes are TRBV5-6 and TRBJ1-1; 7 bases line up with TRBD1. Germline V gives CDR1 SGHDT, CDR2 YYEEEE. The CDR3 totals 16 residues. Trimming cost V 5 bases and J 4 bases; bases outside gene matches: 14. CDR3 sequence (DNA): TGTGCCAGCAGAAAAAACAGGGGTACGCTGGGCACTGAAGCTTTCTTT. This encodes CASRKNRGTLGTEAFF.

The J gene is TRBJ2-5, the V gene TRBV19; a possible D gene is TRBD2 (6 bases). The CDR3 extends over 16 amino acids. Trimming took off 6 bases at V and 2 bases at J, with 19 bases between the two ends. Germline V gives CDR1 LNHDA, CDR2 SQIVND (reference sequence). CDR3 in amino acids: CASRRGLRVGQETQYF. In DNA form, the CDR3 reads TGTGCCAGTAGACGGGGACTTAGGGTTGGACAAGAGACCCAGTACTTC.

V gene TRBV18 combines with J gene TRBJ2-7; D is perhaps TRBD1 or TRBD2 (5 bases each). Germline loops: CDR1 KGHSH, CDR2 LQKENI. V lost 4 bases, J lost 2 bases, and 6 bases lay in between. This CDR3 is 12 amino acids long. CDR3 region: CASSRGTYEQYF. The CDR3 nucleotides are TGTGCCAGCTCACGGGGGACCTACGAGCAGTACTTC.

The chain combines TRBV18 with TRBJ2-7; 16 bases align to TRBD2. The trim removed 5 bases at V and 1 base at J, leaving 5 bases unmatched. CDR1 and CDR2 (germline): KGHSH, LQKENI. The length of the CDR3 is 17 residues. CDR3 sequence reads: CASSWGLAGGPSYEQYF. The CDR3 DNA reads TGTGCCAGCTCATGGGGACTAGCGGGGGGGCCTTCCTACGAGCAGTACTTC.

The chain combines TRBV5-1 with TRBJ2-7, with D tentatively TRBD1 or TRBD2 (5 bases each). Looked up from germline, CDR1 is SGHRS and CDR2 is YFSETQ. The CDR3 extends over 13 amino acids. V lost 3 bases, J lost 4 bases, and 11 bases lay in between. The DNA of the CDR3 is TGCGCCAGCAGCTCCGGGGCCTTTTACGAGCAGTACTTC. Its protein is CASSSGAFYEQYF.

The rearrangement joins TRBV5-1 to TRBJ2-2, with a tentative D call TRBD1 (6 bases). The CDR3 spans 16 residues. Looked up from germline, CDR1 is SGHRS and CDR2 is YFSETQ. V was pared by 1 base and J by 4 bases, with 14 bases between. In nucleotides, the CDR3 is TGCGCCAGCAGCTTGAAACAGGGACCAGTCACCGGGGAGCTGTTTTTT. Translation gives CASSLKQGPVTGELFF.

CDR3 loop: CASSTGQGPYEQYF. CDR3 nucleotides: TGTGCCAGTAGTACGGGACAGGGTCCCTACGAGCAGTACTTC. The chain is built from TRBV19 and TRBJ2-7, with 9 bases matching TRBD1. CDR1 and CDR2 (germline): LNHDA, SQIVND (reference sequence). This CDR3 has 14 amino acids. Trimming at V came to 4 bases and at J to 2 bases, leaving 3 bases not matched to a gene.